These 10 T cell receptor beta chains came from one sample sequenced in a study of OX40 agonist ivuxolimab in advanced cancers. Data came from immunoSEQ multiplex PCR; TCRdb stores just in-frame clones and leaves some out. This table holds more than 60,000 clones, roughly 84% found once. Sequencing was performed on CD4+ or CD8+ T cells sorted from blood, taken in a trial of the OX40 agonist ivuxolimab. The receptors were sampled from an adult with an advanced solid tumor such as melanoma, head and neck, liver or kidney cancer.

The chain has TRBV7-9 and TRBJ1-2, with unresolved D. Trimming stripped 2 bases from V and 7 bases from J, with 14 bases between. The CDR3 has 14 residues. Germline CDR1 SEHNR, CDR2 FQNEAQ (reference sequence). In nucleotides, the CDR3 is TGTGCCAGCAGCTTAAGGGCGGCTGCCTTTGGCTACACCTTC. Protein product: CASSLRAAAFGYTF.

This clone was seen a few times. The chain couples TRBV9 to TRBJ1-5; the D is unclear. V was cut by 3 bases and J by 4 bases, with 8 bases left in between. The V gene's germline CDR1 is SGDLS and CDR2 YYNGEE. The CDR3 sequence is 13 residues long. The CDR3, as DNA: TGTGCCAGCAGCGGGCCCCCGAATCAGCCCCAGCATTTT. Its translation is CASSGPPNQPQHF.

The J gene is TRBJ2-7, the V gene TRBV4-1; D is uncertain. The CDR3 loop spans 20 amino acids. The ends were cut back, 0 bases at V and 6 bases at J, with 30 bases in the middle. CDR1 is MGHRA, CDR2 YSYEKL, per germline. In DNA form, the CDR3 reads TGCGCCAGCAGCCAAGACCCAAAGTCGTTCGCGGCCCCGAGATTCGGCGAGCAGTACTTC. It translates to CASSQDPKSFAAPRFGEQYF.

V gene TRBV5-4 combines with J gene TRBJ1-1, with 7 bases fitting TRBD1. V shed 0 bases and J 4 bases; nucleotides not matched to a gene: 3. CDR3 length: 14 amino acids. Germline V gene lookup returns CDR1 SGHNT and CDR2 YYREEE (reference sequence). The CDR3 DNA is TGTGCCAGCAGCTTGGAATCAGGGGGCACTGAAGCTTTCTTT. Amino acid sequence: CASSLESGGTEAFF.

This clone was seen only once. The chain uses TRBV7-9 and TRBJ2-7; D is undetermined. The CDR3 extends over 15 amino acids. Germline CDR1 is SEHNR and CDR2 is FQNEAQ (reference sequence). V shed 1 base and J shed 2 bases, with 12 bases lying between them. The CDR3 region has the DNA TGTGCCAGCAGCTTAGACGGACCCCGAGCCTACGAGCAGTACTTC. Protein sequence: CASSLDGPRAYEQYF.

In this sample, this clone turned up once. This rearrangement joins TRBV23-1 to TRBJ2-1; TRBD1 aligns across 7 bases. TRBV23-1 is sorted into the ORF group, with uncertain function. V lost 4 bases and J lost 2; bases outside the gene matches: 5. The CDR3 has 15 residues. This CDR3 reads CASSPSQGAYNEQFF. CDR3 DNA: TGCGCCAGCAGTCCATCCCAGGGGGCCTACAATGAGCAGTTCTTC.

V gene TRBV10-3 combines with J gene TRBJ2-7; 9 nucleotides match TRBD1. V lost 7 bases to trimming and J lost 4 bases; unmatched junction nucleotides: 5. CDR3 length equals 13 residues. Germline CDR1 reads ENHRY; CDR2 reads SYGVKD. The CDR3 reads CAITSDRGYEQYF. In DNA, the CDR3 is TGTGCCATCACTTCGGACAGGGGATACGAGCAGTACTTC.

The chain recombines TRBV7-2 with TRBJ2-5; TRBD2 is a possible D gene (6 bases). V shed 1 base and J shed 5 bases, with 23 bases lying between them. Germline loops: CDR1 SGHTA, CDR2 FQGNSA. CDR3 size: 18 residues. The CDR3 reads CASSLGRTRGDFMETQYF. CDR3 coding DNA: TGTGCCAGCAGCTTAGGGCGAACTAGAGGGGACTTTATGGAGACCCAGTACTTC.

A single count supports this clone. V gene TRBV7-9 combines with J gene TRBJ2-2, with unresolved D. Deletions cut 2 bases from V and 4 bases from J, with 8 bases between. CDR3 length equals 14 residues. Germline V gives CDR1 SEHNR, CDR2 FQNEAQ (reference sequence). The CDR3 nucleotides are TGTGCCAGCAGCTTATTATGGGCCACCGGGGAGCTGTTTTTT. Protein product: CASSLLWATGELFF.

This chain uses TRBV10-2 with TRBJ1-5; D perhaps matches TRBD1 (6 bases). Trimming took off 4 bases at V and 6 bases at J, with 7 bases between the two ends. The V gene's germline CDR1 is WSHSY and CDR2 SAAADI. The CDR3 is 12 residues long. The CDR3 DNA reads as TGCGCCAGCAGTGGGGGGGCTCAGCCCCAGCATTTT. Translation: CASSGGAQPQHF.